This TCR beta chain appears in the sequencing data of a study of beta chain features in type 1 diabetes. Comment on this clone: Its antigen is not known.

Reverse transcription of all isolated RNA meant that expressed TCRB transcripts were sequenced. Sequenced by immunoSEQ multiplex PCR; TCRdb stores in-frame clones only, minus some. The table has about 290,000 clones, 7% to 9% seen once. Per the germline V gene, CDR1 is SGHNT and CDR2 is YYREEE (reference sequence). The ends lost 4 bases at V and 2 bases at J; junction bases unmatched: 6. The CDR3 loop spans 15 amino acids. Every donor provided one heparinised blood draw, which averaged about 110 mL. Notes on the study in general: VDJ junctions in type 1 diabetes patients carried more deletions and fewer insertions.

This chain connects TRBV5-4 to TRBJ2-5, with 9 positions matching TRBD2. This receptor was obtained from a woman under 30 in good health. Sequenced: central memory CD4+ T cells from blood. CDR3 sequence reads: CASSLAGGFQETQYF. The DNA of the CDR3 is TGTGCCAGCAGCCTCGCGGGGGGGTTTCAAGAGACCCAGTACTTC.